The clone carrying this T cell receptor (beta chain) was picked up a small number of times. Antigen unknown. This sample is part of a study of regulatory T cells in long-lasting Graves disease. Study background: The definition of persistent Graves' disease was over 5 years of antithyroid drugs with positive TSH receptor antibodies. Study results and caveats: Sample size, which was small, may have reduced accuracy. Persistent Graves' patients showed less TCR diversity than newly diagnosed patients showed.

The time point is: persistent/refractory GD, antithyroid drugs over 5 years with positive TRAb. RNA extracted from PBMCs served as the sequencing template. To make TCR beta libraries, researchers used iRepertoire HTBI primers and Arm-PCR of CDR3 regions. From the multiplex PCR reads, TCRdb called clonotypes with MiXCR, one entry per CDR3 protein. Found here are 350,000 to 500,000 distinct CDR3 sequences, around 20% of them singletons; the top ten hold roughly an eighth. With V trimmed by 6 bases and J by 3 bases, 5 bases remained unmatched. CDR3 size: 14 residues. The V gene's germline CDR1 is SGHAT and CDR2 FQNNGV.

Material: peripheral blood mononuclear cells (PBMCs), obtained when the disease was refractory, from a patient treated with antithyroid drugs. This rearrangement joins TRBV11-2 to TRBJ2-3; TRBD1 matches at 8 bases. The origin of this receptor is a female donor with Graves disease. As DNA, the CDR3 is TGTGCCAGCAGAGACAGGGGTGAGACAGATACGCAGTATTTT. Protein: CASRDRGETDTQYF.